These 32 T cell receptor beta chains originate from one sample sequenced in a study of T cells after yellow fever vaccination. TCRdb used MiXCR to reprocess the 5' RACE reads, holding one entry per CDR3 protein. The sample shows about 170,000 distinct CDR3 sequences, approximately 11% of them seen only once. Sequenced here: CD8+ T cells sorted from PBMCs, sampled 15 days after the yellow fever booster vaccination. Every receptor here comes from a man younger than 30 who received the YFV17D yellow fever vaccine.

This clonotype was seen only a few times. The J gene is TRBJ2-7, the V gene TRBV27, with 11 bases matching TRBD1. Germline V gene sequence: CDR1 MNHEY, CDR2 SMNVEV (reference sequence). The J segment lost 3 bases and the V segment lost 5 bases, leaving 3 bases of the junction unmatched. This CDR3 is built from 14 residues. The CDR3 sequence: CASSIGTGGYEQYV. The CDR3 DNA is TGTGCCAGCAGTATCGGGACAGGGGGCTACGAGCAGTACGTC.

This rearrangement joins TRBV27 to TRBJ1-1; unclear D gene. The CDR3 sequence is 15 residues long. The V end was cut by 0 bases, the J end by 1 base, with 9 bases between. Germline CDR1 is MNHEY and CDR2 is SMNVEV (reference sequence). CDR3 sequence: CASSLSRTANTEAFF. In DNA, the CDR3 is TGTGCCAGCAGTTTATCGAGAACCGCGAACACTGAAGCTTTCTTT.

The chain has TRBV6-1 and TRBJ1-1; 8 bases line up with TRBD1. Unmatched junction bases numbered 9, after V lost 6 bases and J lost 0 bases. The CDR3 runs to 16 residues. CDR1 MNHNS and CDR2 SASEGT come from the germline V gene. The CDR3 is CASSKNRGSLNTEAFF. The CDR3 nucleotides are TGTGCCAGCAGCAAGAACAGGGGGTCCCTGAACACTGAAGCTTTCTTT.

This clonotype showed up many times. This chain uses TRBV28 with TRBJ2-3; 14 positions match TRBD2. V shed 5 bases, J shed 6 bases, and the junction held 10 bases outside the gene matches. Germline lookup yields CDR1 MDHEN and CDR2 SYDVKM. The CDR3 is 17 amino acids. Here the CDR3 DNA reads TGTGCCAGCAGTAGCGGACTAGCGGGGGGTTTCAAGGATACGCAGTATTTT. Translated, it gives CASSSGLAGGFKDTQYF.

This chain joins TRBV25-1 and TRBJ1-6, with D maybe TRBD1 (5 bases). There are 16 residues in the CDR3. Germline CDR1 MGHDK, CDR2 SYGVNS. The germline V and J ends were trimmed by 2 bases and 8 bases, with 16 bases remaining between them. CDR3 in DNA: TGTGCCAGCAGTGAAGCTGGGGCACCCCTGGATTCACCCCTCCACTTT. Protein sequence: CASSEAGAPLDSPLHF.

This clonotype was found many times. Here the CDR3 DNA reads TGTGCCAGCAGCTTCCGTACTCGGCAAAGTGAGCAGTTCTTC. The encoded protein is CASSFRTRQSEQFF. This chain links TRBV7-2 with TRBJ2-1; D is ambiguous. The CDR3 loop spans 14 amino acids. The V end was cut by 3 bases, the J end by 9 bases, with 15 bases between. CDR1 SGHTA and CDR2 FQGNSA come from the germline V gene. The full variable domain, completed using reference TRBV7-2 and TRBJ2-1, is GAGVSQSPSNKVTEKGKDVELRCDPISGHTALYWYRQSLGQGLEFLIYFQGNSAPDKSGLPSDRFSAERTGGSVSTLTIQRTQQEDSAVYLCASSFRTRQSEQFFGPGTRLTVL.

V is TRBV11-3 and J is TRBJ2-2; the match to TRBD2 covers 8 bases. Germline lookup yields CDR1 SGHNT and CDR2 YENEEA. The CDR3 is 15 residues long. The ends lost 5 bases at V and 6 bases at J; junction bases unmatched: 8. CDR3 nucleotide sequence: TGTGCCAGCAGCCCCCGGGGGGGCGTCCCCGGGGAGCTGTTTTTT. Its protein is CASSPRGGVPGELFF.

The genes are TRBV6-5 and TRBJ2-4, with 9 bases fitting TRBD1. The CDR3 is made up of 14 amino acids. CDR1 is MNHEY, CDR2 SVGAGI, per germline. V was clipped by 5 bases and J by 5 bases; unmatched bases: 4. In DNA, the CDR3 is TGTGCCAGCAGTGCCTGGACAGGGGAAAACATTCAGTACTTC. Protein sequence: CASSAWTGENIQYF.

A few counts support this clonotype. This chain links TRBV25-1 with TRBJ2-7; D uncertain. V lost 1 base and J lost 6, with 10 bases in between. The CDR3 consists of 13 residues. Germline V gene sequence: CDR1 MGHDK, CDR2 SYGVNS. DNA for the CDR3: TGTGCCAGCAGTGAATTGGGAATAGGCGAGCAGTACTTC. It codes for CASSELGIGEQYF.

This clonotype was counted only a few times. This chain connects TRBV6-2 or TRBV6-3 to TRBJ2-3; D is unclear. The CDR3 sequence is 12 residues long. Germline V CDR1 and CDR2: MNHEY, SVGEGT. Trimming left V 4 bases short and J 6 bases short, with 8 bases between. The CDR3 region has the DNA TGTGCCAGCAGTTTCGGAAGGGATACGCAGTATTTT. This sequence encodes CASSFGRDTQYF.

Only a few counts were recorded for this clonotype. This chain uses TRBV15 with TRBJ2-2, with unresolved D. The CDR3 sequence is 15 residues long. The germline V gene encodes CDR1 LNHNV and CDR2 YYDKDF (reference sequence). Between the trimmed V and J ends, which lost 8 bases and 3 bases, there was a span of 16 bases. The CDR3 DNA reads TGTGCCACCGCTAGACACCAATCCGACACCGGGGAGCTGTTTTTT. Translating it yields CATARHQSDTGELFF.

This clonotype came up a few times. The chain links TRBV4-3 to TRBJ2-5; the D is unclear. The V gene lost 0 bases and the J gene lost 2 bases, with 16 bases spanning the gap. This CDR3 is 17 amino acids long. The germline V gene encodes CDR1 LGHNA and CDR2 YSLEER. Here the CDR3 DNA reads TGCGCCAGCAGCCAAGAACTCCCGCCCGTCGGTCAAGAGACCCAGTACTTC. Protein sequence: CASSQELPPVGQETQYF.

This clonotype was seen a handful of times. V usage is TRBV15 and J usage is TRBJ1-5; D not certain. The germline CDR1 and CDR2 sequences are LNHNV and YYDKDF (reference sequence). This CDR3 contains 14 residues. V shed 8 bases and J shed 0 bases, with 11 bases lying between them. The CDR3 protein is CATRQVDSNQPQHF. As DNA, the CDR3 is TGTGCCACCCGGCAGGTGGATAGCAATCAGCCCCAGCATTTT.

This clonotype was recorded at least ten times. The genes are TRBV12-3 or TRBV12-4 and TRBJ2-1, with 7 bases aligning to TRBD2. This CDR3 is built from 16 residues. Trimming cost V 3 bases and J 5 bases; bases outside gene matches: 10. CDR3 in DNA: TGTGCCAGCAGTTTGGCGTGGGGAGGGATCCACAATGAGCAGTTCTTC. Translated: CASSLAWGGIHNEQFF.

The chain combines TRBV7-6 with TRBJ2-1, with D uncertain. Trimming removed 5 bases at V and 6 bases at J, with 8 bases between. CDR3 size: 12 residues. Germline CDR1 and CDR2: SGHVS and FNYEAQ. The CDR3 DNA is TGTGCCAGCAGCCTTGTCTCCAATGAGCAGTTCTTC. It specifies CASSLVSNEQFF. The variable domain in full, with the rest retrieved from reference TRBV7-6 and TRBJ2-1, is GAGVSQSPRYKVTKRGQDVALRCDPISGHVSLYWYRQALGQGPEFLTYFNYEAQQDKSGLPNDRFSAERPEGSISTLTIQRTEQRDSAMYRCASSLVSNEQFFGPGTRLTVL.

The chain joins TRBV5-4 to TRBJ2-2; D is undetermined. The germline V gene encodes CDR1 SGHNT and CDR2 YYREEE (reference sequence). V was trimmed by 6 bases and J by 6 bases, leaving 9 bases between them. CDR3 length: 12 residues. CDR3 sequence reads: CASTQKAGELFF. DNA of the CDR3: TGTGCCAGCACCCAGAAGGCCGGGGAGCTGTTTTTT.

This clonotype was detected only a few times. The gene calls are TRBV12-5 and TRBJ1-1; TRBD1 matches 7 bases. The germline CDR1 and CDR2 sequences are LGHNT and FRNRAP. The CDR3 length is 12 residues. The V gene end was trimmed by 5 bases and the J gene end by 7 bases; junction bases not matched to a gene: 4. The CDR3 reads CASGLTGVEAFF. The CDR3 DNA is TGTGCTAGTGGTCTTACAGGGGTTGAAGCTTTCTTT.

The J gene is TRBJ1-1, the V gene TRBV6-1; D may be TRBD1 (5 bases). V shed 10 bases and J shed 7 bases, with 10 bases lying between them. The CDR3 contains 10 residues. Germline CDR1 is MNHNS and CDR2 is SASEGT. The CDR3 nucleotides read TGTGCCACGCATGGGGGTGAAGCTTTCTTT. Its translation: CATHGGEAFF.

This chain links TRBV12-3 or TRBV12-4 with TRBJ2-4, with D unresolved. The CDR3 is made up of 13 amino acids. Trimming removed 4 bases at V and 5 bases at J, with 9 bases between. The CDR3 nucleotides read TGTGCCAGCAGTTCCCGACTTGAAAACATTCAGTACTTC. It is translated as CASSSRLENIQYF.

There are a few counts of this clonotype. The V and J genes are TRBV27 and TRBJ2-3, with D tentatively TRBD1 (6 bases). V lost 4 bases and J 1 base, leaving 12 bases between the germline ends. The CDR3 spans 15 residues. In germline, CDR1 is MNHEY, CDR2 SMNVEV (reference sequence). The CDR3 nucleotides are TGTGCCAGCAGTTCCGAGGCAGGGGGCACAGATACGCAGTATTTT. Protein sequence: CASSSEAGGTDTQYF.

CDR3 sequence reads: CAISTSAGGSYNEQFF. The CDR3 nucleotides are TGTGCCATCAGTACCTCGGCGGGGGGGTCCTACAATGAGCAGTTCTTC. The rearrangement links TRBV10-3 to TRBJ2-1, with 9 bases that match TRBD2. Per germline, CDR1 ENHRY and CDR2 SYGVKD. The CDR3 extends over 16 amino acids. V gave up 5 bases and J gave up 1 base; unmatched junction bases: 6.

This clonotype appeared a single time. This chain uses TRBV3-1 with TRBJ1-6, with a possible D match to TRBD1 (6 bases). V lost 4 bases and J 5 bases, leaving 12 bases between the germline ends. The germline V gene encodes CDR1 LGHDT and CDR2 YNNKEL (reference sequence). The CDR3 extends over 15 amino acids. The CDR3 is CASSPRTENNSPLHF. DNA of the CDR3: TGTGCCAGCAGCCCTCGGACAGAAAATAATTCACCCCTCCACTTT.

This chain joins TRBV30 and TRBJ1-1, with D uncertain. The CDR3 covers 12 residues. CDR1 is GTSNPN, CDR2 SVGIG, per germline (reference sequence). V was shortened by 3 bases and J by 1 base, with 6 bases between the two germline ends. Written as DNA, the CDR3 is TGTGCCTGGAGACGCGCGAACACTGAAGCTTTCTTT. Amino acids: CAWRRANTEAFF.

This clonotype showed up just a few times. The chain recombines TRBV18 with TRBJ1-1, with 7 nucleotides matching TRBD1. Per the germline V gene, CDR1 is KGHSH and CDR2 is LQKENI. The V segment lost 5 bases and the J segment 1 base; nucleotides outside the gene matches: 10. The CDR3 is 16 residues long. DNA for the CDR3: TGTGCCAGCTCATTAATCGGGACAGAAAAGAACACTGAAGCTTTCTTT. Amino acid sequence: CASSLIGTEKNTEAFF.

The chain carries TRBV11-2 and TRBJ2-3, with D possibly being TRBD2 (6 bases). V lost 4 bases, J lost 2 bases, and 13 bases lay in between. This CDR3 contains 15 residues. Germline lookup yields CDR1 SGHAT and CDR2 FQNNGV. CDR3 sequence: CASSSSTRSTDTQYF. The CDR3 DNA reads as TGTGCCAGCAGCTCCTCGACTAGATCCACAGATACGCAGTATTTT.

The chain uses TRBV4-1 and TRBJ2-2; D might be TRBD2 (7 bases). Trimming took off 0 bases at V and 6 bases at J, with 17 bases between the two ends. The CDR3 totals 17 residues. Germline V gene sequence: CDR1 MGHRA, CDR2 YSYEKL. CDR3 region: CASSQDRTRGASGELFF. The DNA of the CDR3 is TGCGCCAGCAGCCAAGACCGTACACGGGGGGCCTCCGGGGAGCTGTTTTTT.

V usage is TRBV10-3 and J usage is TRBJ1-2; TRBD1 agrees at 9 bases. The junction had 7 bases not matched to a gene; V was cut back by 2 bases and J by 6 bases. CDR1 and CDR2 from the germline V gene are ENHRY and SYGVKD. The CDR3 runs 15 residues. The CDR3 DNA follows: TGTGCCATCAGTGAGAGGGGACAGGGAAAAAATGGCTACACCTTC. Its protein product is CAISERGQGKNGYTF.

This clonotype was found a few times. The chain joins TRBV4-1 to TRBJ1-2; TRBD1 aligns across 9 bases. Trimming took 2 bases from V and 5 from J; bases not matched to a gene: 6. In germline, CDR1 is MGHRA, CDR2 YSYEKL. The CDR3 extends over 15 amino acids. The CDR3 sequence: CASSQPGQGLYGYTF. In DNA, the CDR3 is TGCGCCAGCAGCCAACCGGGACAGGGCCTTTATGGCTACACCTTC.

The rearrangement joins TRBV12-3 or TRBV12-4 to TRBJ1-2; tentatively, D is TRBD1 (5 bases). The CDR3 totals 15 residues. Trimming took off 3 bases at V and 9 bases at J, with 20 bases between the two ends. The CDR3 here is CASSLSGRVGDSYTF. Here the CDR3 DNA reads TGTGCCAGCAGTTTGTCGGGCAGGGTGGGCGACAGCTACACCTTC.

This clonotype was observed a handful of times. This chain links TRBV12-3 or TRBV12-4 with TRBJ2-7; 11 nucleotides match TRBD1. V was pared by 6 bases and J by 6 bases, with 4 bases of the junction left unmatched. The CDR3 has 13 residues. The CDR3 DNA is TGTGCCAGCAGGTGGACAGGGGGCCCCGAGCAGTACTTC. Protein: CASRWTGGPEQYF.

Ten or more counts support this clonotype. The chain is built from TRBV6-4 and TRBJ2-3; 8 nucleotides match TRBD2. The length of the CDR3 is 15 residues. Unmatched junction bases numbered 7, after V lost 3 bases and J lost 5 bases. Germline CDR1 MRHNA, CDR2 SNTAGT. This chain's CDR3 is CASSDTGGAVDTQYF. The CDR3 bases are TGTGCCAGCAGTGATACCGGGGGGGCGGTAGATACGCAGTATTTT.

The J gene is TRBJ2-4, the V gene TRBV19; 10 bases agree with TRBD1. The trim removed 7 bases at V and 4 bases at J, leaving 10 bases unmatched. CDR1 and CDR2 from the germline V gene are LNHDA and SQIVND (reference sequence). The CDR3 is 16 amino acids. DNA of the CDR3: TGTGCCAGTACCTCGTCGGGGGGACAGGGGAAAAACATTCAGTACTTC. Translated: CASTSSGGQGKNIQYF.